The T cell receptor (beta chain) described here comes from a study of response to subunit inactivated influenza vaccine listed by TCRdb under 2018. In terms of the full investigation: Deep quantitative profiling of the T cell receptor repertoire was used in the study to follow responses to a trivalent subunit inactivated influenza vaccine.

Receptors were amplified or captured by RT-PCR. This sample was sequenced with an Illumina HiSeq 2500. The raw public reads went through TCRdb reprocessing: fastp at Q25, MiXCR clone calling, in-frame beta chains kept. Rows are combined by CDR3 protein, so each entry shows the most common genes and DNA. This sample gives 490,000 or so distinct CDR3 sequences in total; around 8% of them show up just once. The ten most abundant clones make up 13% of the sample. Taken from cysteine to phenylalanine, the CDR3 has 15 residues. Just the 45-base CDR3 DNA is kept, in frame starting at base 1. General conclusions and limits of the study: The authors suggested that each seasonal influenza vaccination may recruit only a limited number of new T cells.

Of note for this clonotype: The antigen it binds to is not known. An end of the junction does not agree with germline; a read error may underlie this.

The origin of this receptor is a man aged 45-69 years who received an inactivated influenza vaccine. Donor details come from another sample of the same person, matched by shared clones. This specimen consisted of PBMCs from blood, obtained less than 25 months after vaccination. This sequence uses TRBV12-3 or TRBV12-4 and TRBJ2-3, with 12 bases matching TRBD2. Read as DNA, the sequence is TGTGCCAGCGGGGGACTAGCGGGCTACACAAATACGCAGTATTTT. Its protein reads: CASGGLAGYTNTQYF.